This T cell receptor (beta chain) was recovered during a study of cytomegalovirus exposure and HLA in healthy donors. Study-level background: A preliminary data release comprised about 85 million unique TCRs obtained from HLA-typed donors. Study-level points and caveats: The study listed some 160 cytomegalovirus-associated TCR beta chains. TRBV6-2, TRBV6-3 and other indistinguishable V segments were excluded. Follow-up analysis seemed to connect common viral pathogens with several of the most significant clusters identified.

Trimming stripped 3 bases from V and 0 bases from J, with 12 bases between. There are 15 residues in the CDR3. Germline CDR1 SEHNR, CDR2 FQNEAQ (reference sequence). Regarding this clone: The target antigen is unknown.

Primers: 60 Vbeta forward and 13 Jbeta reverse. TCRdb keeps only in-frame clones here, not all; method: immunoSEQ multiplex PCR. This listing includes some 110,000 clones. J is TRBJ2-7 and V is TRBV7-9; D not resolved. This sequence was found in a man aged 40-49 years in good health and CMV-seronegative. The sample comprised PBMCs. CDR3 loop: CASSFPLLNSYEQYF. DNA for the CDR3: TGTGCCAGCAGCTTCCCCCTCCTTAACTCCTACGAGCAGTACTTC.